The present entry profiles one T cell receptor (beta chain) with its context. What it binds is unknown. The record originates from a study of yellow fever vaccine responses in identical twins. Study-level findings and limits: After vaccination, twins' T cell response reportedly seemed partly convergent, partly personalized.

Germline V gives CDR1 MNHEY, CDR2 SMNVEV (reference sequence). This CDR3 comprises 12 residues. V dropped 4 bases and J dropped 4 bases, with 5 bases sitting between them. TCRdb reprocessed the RT-PCR reads with MiXCR, giving one entry per CDR3 protein. The repertoire includes about 10,000 distinct CDR3 sequences, roughly 85% of them detected once, and over 2% sits in the top ten. The TCR was taken from a woman younger than 30 who received the yellow fever vaccine. The sequences come from T cells from blood (PBMCs), unsorted or a sorted subset (not recorded which), collected before or after yellow fever vaccination (not recorded which). The V and J genes are TRBV27 and TRBJ1-3, with unresolved D. CDR3 DNA: TGTGCCAGCAGTTCGGGGGGAAACACCATATATTTT. The encoded protein is CASSSGGNTIYF.